This T cell receptor (beta chain) was recorded in a study of cytomegalovirus exposure and HLA in healthy donors. The PCR had 60 Vbeta and 13 Jbeta primers. Method: immunoSEQ multiplex PCR; TCRdb's copy keeps in-frame clones and lacks some. The data contain some 140,000 clones, approximately 80% of them singletons. The source is a woman in her thirties or forties in good health and CMV-seronegative. Source material: PBMCs.

The CDR3 region is CASSSGHGRGNTIYF. The CDR3 bases are TGTGCCAGCAGCTCCGGACACGGTCGGGGAAACACCATATATTTT. The rearrangement joins TRBV5-5 to TRBJ1-3; D is possibly TRBD1 (5 bases). Germline lookup yields CDR1 SGHKS and CDR2 YYEKEE (reference sequence). The CDR3 sequence is 15 residues long. Between the trimmed V and J ends, which lost 3 bases and 4 bases, there was a span of 14 bases.